This T cell receptor (beta chain) derives from a study of neurological immune-mediated disorders. The cDNA came from 5'RACE with 10-nucleotide random UMIs. One entry per CDR3 protein results from TCRdb running MiXCR on the 5' RACE reads. Of about 60,000 distinct CDR3 sequences listed, over 8.5% were seen once; the top ten hold 6.5% to 8%. CDR3 length: 13 amino acids. The V gene lost 5 bases and the J gene lost 3 bases, with 9 bases spanning the gap. Time point here: longitudinal time-point 1 (baseline). Unsorted libraries were generated from 2 million PBMCs. These cells had been stored in RNAlater at -80 C. This clonotype was seen at least ten times. Its antigen is unknown. Study observations and caveats: Because no CDR3 amino acid sequences were shared across subjects by expanded clones, private repertoires were suggested in all groups.

The specimen was PBMCs. This TCR was recovered from a male donor with HTLV-1-associated myelopathy (HAM/TSP). The genes are TRBV12-3 or TRBV12-4 and TRBJ2-3, with D hard to call. The CDR3 sequence is CASSARRTDTQYF. The CDR3 region has the DNA TGTGCCAGCAGTGCGAGACGGACAGATACGCAGTATTTT.